The 20 T cell receptor beta chains presented below share a single source sample, sequenced in a study of regulatory T cells in long-lasting Graves disease. Both iRepertoire HTBI primers and Arm-PCR of CDR3 regions were used to build the TCR beta libraries. MiXCR, run by TCRdb on the multiplex PCR reads, gives a single entry per CDR3 protein. The repertoire holds fewer than 450,000 distinct CDR3 sequences, with about 25% as singletons. Regarding time point: persistent/refractory GD, antithyroid drugs over 5 years with positive TRAb. After RNA was extracted from PBMCs, the TCR library was made from it. The sequencing used peripheral blood mononuclear cells (PBMCs), collected when the disease was refractory, from a patient treated with antithyroid drugs. These receptors all come from a female donor with Graves disease.

This sequence joins TRBV7-9 and TRBJ1-2; no definite D call. Looked up from germline, CDR1 is SEHNR and CDR2 is FQNEAQ (reference sequence). This CDR3 contains 17 residues. V dropped 4 bases and J dropped 2 bases, with 20 bases sitting between them. CDR3 DNA sequence: TGTGCCAGCAGCTACGGTTCTTTGAGGGAGTTCAACTATGGCTACACCTTC. Its protein product is CASSYGSLREFNYGYTF.

This clonotype has ten or more counts. The V gene is TRBV6-1, the J gene TRBJ1-5; D gene unclear. Germline CDR1 MNHNS, CDR2 SASEGT. V was pared by 8 bases and J by 0 bases, with 11 bases between. This CDR3 has 14 amino acids. CDR3 in amino acids: CASRGGLSNQPQHF. The CDR3 nucleotides read TGTGCCAGCCGGGGAGGCCTTAGCAATCAGCCCCAGCATTTT.

Ten or more counts support this clonotype. The rearrangement links TRBV11-2 to TRBJ1-6, with no clear D. This CDR3 is built from 14 residues. Looked up from germline, CDR1 is SGHAT and CDR2 is FQNNGV. V dropped 1 base and J dropped 7 bases, with 8 bases sitting between them. CDR3 coding DNA: TGTGCCAGCAGCTTAGGGACTGGAAATTCACCCCTCCACTTT. Translating it yields CASSLGTGNSPLHF.

This clonotype was detected a few times. The V call is TRBV5-1, the J call TRBJ1-5, with D unresolved. Germline V gene data show CDR1 as SGHRS and CDR2 as YFSETQ. Trimming left V 1 base short and J 3 bases short, with 8 bases between. This CDR3 has 14 amino acids. CDR3 coding DNA: TGCGCCAGCAGCTTGAACGGGATCAATCAGCCCCAGCATTTT. Protein product: CASSLNGINQPQHF.

This clonotype showed up many times. The rearrangement joins TRBV18 to TRBJ1-4; D is unresolved. CDR1 KGHSH and CDR2 LQKENI come from the germline V gene. The CDR3 is 11 amino acids. V was cut by 6 bases and J by 6 bases, with 5 bases left in between. CDR3 sequence reads: CASSADEKLFF. The DNA of the CDR3 is TGTGCCAGCTCCGCGGATGAAAAACTGTTTTTT.

The CDR3 loop is CASSLRRVAGKTYEQYF. The CDR3 DNA follows: TGTGCCAGCAGCCTCCGGAGGGTAGCGGGAAAAACCTACGAGCAGTACTTC. The chain joins TRBV7-9 to TRBJ2-7, with 8 nucleotides matching TRBD2. This CDR3 comprises 17 residues. The V gene end was trimmed by 5 bases and the J gene end by 2 bases; junction bases not matched to a gene: 14. CDR1 is SEHNR, CDR2 FQNEAQ, per germline (reference sequence).

This clonotype was found a few times. J is TRBJ2-5 and V is TRBV15; no firm D call. The germline gives CDR1 LNHNV, CDR2 YYDKDF (reference sequence). Trimming left V 1 base short and J 1 base short, with 7 bases between. This CDR3 is 14 amino acids long. The CDR3, as DNA: TGTGCCACCAGCAGAGGTCACTCCCAAGAGACCCAGTACTTC. The encoded protein is CATSRGHSQETQYF.

This sequence joins TRBV30 and TRBJ2-7; no clear D gene. The length of the CDR3 is 14 residues. V was pared by 0 bases and J by 0 bases, with 9 bases between. Germline V gene lookup returns CDR1 GTSNPN and CDR2 SVGIG (reference sequence). In DNA, the CDR3 is TGTGCCTGGAGTGTACTCCCGAGCTCCTACGAGCAGTACTTC. It codes for CAWSVLPSSYEQYF.

This clonotype occurred many times. This CDR3 is CASSVTGVTNEKLFF. The CDR3 DNA reads as TGTGCCAGCAGTGTAACAGGAGTTACTAATGAAAAACTGTTTTTT. The rearrangement joins TRBV28 to TRBJ1-4; the D gene is possibly TRBD1 (5 bases). Germline values: CDR1 MDHEN, CDR2 SYDVKM. Trimming stripped 5 bases from V and 2 bases from J, with 12 bases between. CDR3 length equals 15 residues.

A remark on this clonotype: With a much larger clone just one base away, this may be a read error. The chain uses TRBV29-1 and TRBJ2-5; 10 positions agree with TRBD1. The CDR3 is 15 residues long. V trimming: 4 bases; J trimming: 7 bases; junction bases outside the gene matches: 12. Germline V gene data show CDR1 as SQVTM and CDR2 as ANQGSEA. CDR3 coding DNA: TGCAGCGTTGGCGGGACAGGGGACCCTCGTGGGACCCAGTACTTC. Translated: CSVGGTGDPRGTQYF.

This clonotype appeared many times. The chain has TRBV2 and TRBJ2-5; 7 bases map to TRBD2. Trimming cost V 7 bases and J 4 bases; bases outside gene matches: 9. Germline values: CDR1 SNHLY, CDR2 FYNNEI. CDR3 length: 14 residues. The CDR3 bases are TGTGCCAGCATGGGTCTAGCGGTCCGAGAGACCCAGTACTTC. Protein sequence: CASMGLAVRETQYF. Full variable domain (outside the CDR3, taken from reference TRBV2 and TRBJ2-5): EPEVTQTPSHQVTQMGQEVILRCVPISNHLYFYWYRQILGQKVEFLVSFYNNEISEKSEIFDDQFSVERPDGSNFTLKIRSTKLEDSAMYFCASMGLAVRETQYFGPGTRLLVL.

This clonotype appeared a few times. This chain joins TRBV29-1 and TRBJ1-2, with TRBD1 matching 10 bases. The length of the CDR3 is 13 residues. Germline CDR1 reads SQVTM; CDR2 reads ANQGSEA. Germline trimming cut 6 bases from V and 3 bases from J; bases unmatched to any gene: 4. The CDR3 DNA is TGCAGCGTACGACAGGGGGCGGACTATGGCTACACCTTC. Its translation is CSVRQGADYGYTF. The variable domain in full, completed from reference TRBV29-1 and TRBJ1-2, reads SAVISQKPSRDICQRGTSLTIQCQVDSQVTMMFWYRQQPGQSLTLIATANQGSEATYESGFVIDKFPISRPNLTFSTLTVSNMSPEDSSIYLCSVRQGADYGYTFGSGTRLTVV.

The chain combines TRBV3-1 with TRBJ2-7, with 7 nucleotides matching TRBD1. The CDR3 has 14 residues. Germline assignment: CDR1 LGHDT and CDR2 YNNKEL (reference sequence). With 4 bases clipped from V and 6 bases from J, the junction kept 9 bases outside the gene matches. The CDR3 DNA reads TGTGCCAGCAGCCCAGGGGGTTGGGACATCGAGCAGTACTTC. It translates to CASSPGGWDIEQYF.

The chain carries TRBV7-9 and TRBJ1-3, with D possibly matching TRBD1 (6 bases). CDR3 length: 16 amino acids. Trimming stripped 5 bases from V and 0 bases from J, with 14 bases between. CDR1 is SEHNR, CDR2 FQNEAQ, per germline (reference sequence). Here the CDR3 reads CASSPGQLPSGNTIYF. The DNA of the CDR3 is TGTGCCAGCAGCCCCGGACAGCTACCCTCTGGAAACACCATATATTTT.

Only a few counts were recorded for this clonotype. In DNA form, the CDR3 reads TGCAGTGCTAGTACTAGCAGCTCCTACGAGCAGTACTTC. Its translation is CSASTSSSYEQYF. The chain employs TRBV20-1 and TRBJ2-7; D might be TRBD2 (6 bases). This CDR3 contains 13 residues. V was trimmed by 3 bases and J by 0 bases, leaving 9 bases between them. From germline, CDR1 is DFQATT and CDR2 SNEGSKA (reference sequence).

The rearrangement joins TRBV7-2 to TRBJ2-5; TRBD1 agrees at 8 bases. Germline V gene sequence: CDR1 SGHTA, CDR2 FQGNSA. V shed 0 bases and J 0 bases; nucleotides not matched to a gene: 3. The CDR3 totals 16 residues. CDR3 residues: CASSLAGTGNQETQYF. In DNA, the CDR3 is TGTGCCAGCAGCTTAGCCGGGACAGGTAACCAAGAGACCCAGTACTTC. Full variable domain (missing parts from reference TRBV7-2 and TRBJ2-5): GAGVSQSPSNKVTEKGKDVELRCDPISGHTALYWYRQSLGQGLEFLIYFQGNSAPDKSGLPSDRFSAERTGGSVSTLTIQRTQQEDSAVYLCASSLAGTGNQETQYFGPGTRLLVL.

This clonotype was counted a few times. The gene calls are TRBV18 and TRBJ1-6; no reliable D call. CDR1 is KGHSH and CDR2 is LQKENI in the germline V gene. V lost 3 bases and J 6 bases, leaving 9 bases between the germline ends. This CDR3 is built from 14 residues. In nucleotides, the CDR3 is TGTGCCAGCTCACCGGACGGAAGTAATTCACCCCTCCACTTT. Translated: CASSPDGSNSPLHF. Full variable domain (rest looked up from reference TRBV18 and TRBJ1-6): NAGVMQNPRHLVRRRGQEARLRCSPMKGHSHVYWYRQLPEEGLKFMVYLQKENIIDESGMPKERFSAEFPKEGPSILRIQQVVRGDSAAYFCASSPDGSNSPLHFGNGTRLTVT.

CDR3 bases: TGTGCCAGCAGTTCAGGGGGCAAAGAGACCCAGTACTTC. Translated, it gives CASSSGGKETQYF. The chain carries TRBV7-9 and TRBJ2-5, with 8 bases identical to TRBD1. Per the germline V gene, CDR1 is SEHNR and CDR2 is FQNEAQ (reference sequence). V trimming: 6 bases; J trimming: 3 bases; junction bases outside the gene matches: 3. This CDR3 comprises 13 residues.

The J gene is TRBJ1-6, the V gene TRBV27; 9 bases align to TRBD1. Germline V gives CDR1 MNHEY, CDR2 SMNVEV (reference sequence). The CDR3 runs to 15 residues. V was pared by 5 bases and J by 9 bases, with 8 bases of the junction left unmatched. CDR3 region: CASSPRTGASSPLHF. DNA of the CDR3: TGTGCCAGCAGTCCGCGGACAGGGGCGAGTTCACCCCTCCACTTT.

For the CDR3, the DNA is TGTGCCATCACACCGCTGGGGAGTCAGCCCCAGCATTTT. This translates into CAITPLGSQPQHF. The chain carries TRBV6-1 and TRBJ1-5; D gene uncertain. The CDR3 runs 13 residues. CDR1 is MNHNS, CDR2 SASEGT, per germline. Deletions cut 10 bases from V and 6 bases from J, with 16 bases between.